The source of this T cell receptor beta chain is a study of breast tumors, draining lymph nodes, adjacent tissues. Overall study results and limits: Tumor TCR diversity was below lymph nodes but above nontumor tissue. Luminal-like breast cancer showed significantly higher tumor–nontumor repertoire similarity than basal-like. Most tumor T cells seemingly derive from lymph node, then expand in tumor. That most tumor T cells come from lymph nodes remained unproven.

Using its own MiXCR run on the multiplex PCR reads, TCRdb lists one record per CDR3 protein. The sample records a few hundred thousand distinct CDR3 sequences, around 34% being singletons. The lymph nodes were axillary draining lymph nodes from breast cancer patients. The CDR3 is made up of 13 amino acids. In germline, CDR1 is SQVTM, CDR2 ANQGSEA. V lost 4 bases to trimming and J lost 5 bases; unmatched junction nucleotides: 5. With respect to this clonotype: The antigen is unknown.

The sequenced material came from axillary lymph node tissue. This chain connects TRBV29-1 to TRBJ2-1; TRBD2 matches 7 bases. The receptor comes from a female donor with breast cancer. Some clones in this sample may be carry-over from other donors' samples. CDR3 sequence: CSVVVGGNNEQFF. In nucleotides, the CDR3 is TGCAGCGTTGTCGTGGGAGGGAACAATGAGCAGTTCTTC.